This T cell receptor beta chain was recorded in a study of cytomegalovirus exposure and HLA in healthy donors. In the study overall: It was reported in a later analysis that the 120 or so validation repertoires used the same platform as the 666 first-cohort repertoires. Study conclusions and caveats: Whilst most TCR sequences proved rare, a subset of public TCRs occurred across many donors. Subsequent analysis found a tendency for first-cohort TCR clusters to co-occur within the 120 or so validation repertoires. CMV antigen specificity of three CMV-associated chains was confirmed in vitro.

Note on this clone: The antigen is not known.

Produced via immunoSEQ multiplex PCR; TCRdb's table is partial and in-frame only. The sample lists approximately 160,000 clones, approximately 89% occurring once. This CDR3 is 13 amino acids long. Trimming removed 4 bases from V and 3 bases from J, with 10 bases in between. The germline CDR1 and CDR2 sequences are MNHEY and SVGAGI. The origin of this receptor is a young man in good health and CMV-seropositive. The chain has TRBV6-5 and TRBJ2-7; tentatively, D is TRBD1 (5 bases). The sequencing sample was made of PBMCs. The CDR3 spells CASSSGINYEQYF. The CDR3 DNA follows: TGTGCCAGCAGTTCAGGGATAAACTACGAGCAGTACTTC.